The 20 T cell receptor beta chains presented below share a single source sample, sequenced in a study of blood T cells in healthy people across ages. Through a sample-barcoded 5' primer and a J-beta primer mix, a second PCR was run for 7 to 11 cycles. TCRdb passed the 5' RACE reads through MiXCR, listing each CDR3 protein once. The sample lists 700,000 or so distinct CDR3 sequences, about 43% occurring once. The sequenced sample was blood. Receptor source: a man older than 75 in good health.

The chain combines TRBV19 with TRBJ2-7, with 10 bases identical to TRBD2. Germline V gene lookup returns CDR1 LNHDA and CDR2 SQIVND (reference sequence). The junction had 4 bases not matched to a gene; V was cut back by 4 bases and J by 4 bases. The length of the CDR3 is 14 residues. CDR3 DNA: TGTGCCAGTAGTAAACTAGCGGGAAGTTACGAGCAGTACTTC. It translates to CASSKLAGSYEQYF.

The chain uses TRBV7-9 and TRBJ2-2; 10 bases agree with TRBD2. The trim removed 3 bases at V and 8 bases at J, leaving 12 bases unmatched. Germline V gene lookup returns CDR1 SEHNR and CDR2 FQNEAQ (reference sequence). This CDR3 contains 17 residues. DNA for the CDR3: TGTGCCAGCAGCTTTCCGCGGGCTAGCGGGAGACCGGGGGAGCTGTTTTTT. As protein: CASSFPRASGRPGELFF.

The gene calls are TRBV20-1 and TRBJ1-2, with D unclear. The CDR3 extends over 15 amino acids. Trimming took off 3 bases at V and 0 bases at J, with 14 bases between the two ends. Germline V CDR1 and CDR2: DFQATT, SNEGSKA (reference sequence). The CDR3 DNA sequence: TGCAGTGCTAGTCTACCGGGGTGGGCTAACTATGGCTACACCTTC. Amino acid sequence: CSASLPGWANYGYTF.

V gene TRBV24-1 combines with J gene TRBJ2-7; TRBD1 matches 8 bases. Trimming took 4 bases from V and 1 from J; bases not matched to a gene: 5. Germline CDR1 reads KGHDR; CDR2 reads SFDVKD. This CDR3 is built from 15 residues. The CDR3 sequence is CATSDPGQASYEQYF. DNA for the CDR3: TGTGCCACCAGTGACCCGGGACAGGCGTCCTACGAGCAGTACTTC.

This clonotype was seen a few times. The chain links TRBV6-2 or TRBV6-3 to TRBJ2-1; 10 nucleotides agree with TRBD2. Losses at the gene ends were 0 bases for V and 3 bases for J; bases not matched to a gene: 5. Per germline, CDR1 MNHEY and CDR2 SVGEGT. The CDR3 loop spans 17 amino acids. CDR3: CASSYSITSGIYNEQFF. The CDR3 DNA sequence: TGTGCCAGCAGTTACTCGATCACTAGCGGGATCTACAATGAGCAGTTCTTC.

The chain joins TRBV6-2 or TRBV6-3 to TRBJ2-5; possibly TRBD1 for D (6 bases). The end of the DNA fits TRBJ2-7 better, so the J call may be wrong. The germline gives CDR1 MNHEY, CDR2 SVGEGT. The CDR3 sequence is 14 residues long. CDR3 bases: TGTGCCAGCAGTTTTCGGACAGATCTCTACGAGCAGTACTTC. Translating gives CASSFRTDLYEQYF.

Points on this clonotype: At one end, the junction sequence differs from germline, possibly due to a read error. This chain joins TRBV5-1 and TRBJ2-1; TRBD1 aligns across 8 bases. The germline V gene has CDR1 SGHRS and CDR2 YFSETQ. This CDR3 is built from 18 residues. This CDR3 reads CASSLTGGLYASYNGQFF. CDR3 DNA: TGCGCCAGCAGCTTGACAGGGGGGTTGTACGCTTCCTACAATGGGCAGTTCTTC.

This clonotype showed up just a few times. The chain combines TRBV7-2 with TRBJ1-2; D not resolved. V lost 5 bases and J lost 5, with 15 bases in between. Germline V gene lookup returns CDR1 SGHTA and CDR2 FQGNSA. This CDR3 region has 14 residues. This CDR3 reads CASSAGSIRYGYTF. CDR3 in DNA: TGTGCCAGCAGCGCGGGGAGTATCCGGTATGGCTACACCTTC.

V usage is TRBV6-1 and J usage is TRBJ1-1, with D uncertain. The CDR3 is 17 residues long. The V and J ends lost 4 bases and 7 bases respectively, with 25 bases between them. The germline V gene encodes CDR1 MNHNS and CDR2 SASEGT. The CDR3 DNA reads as TGTGCCAGCAGTGTCCGGGATCCTCGCCACCGCCCCATTGAAGCTTTCTTT. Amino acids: CASSVRDPRHRPIEAFF.

The CDR3 DNA sequence: TGTGCCGGATCCACTACAGGGCGTGGGTACGAGCAGTACTTC. Translation gives CAGSTTGRGYEQYF. The chain links TRBV28 to TRBJ2-5; D might be TRBD1 (6 bases). Near its end, the DNA agrees better with TRBJ2-7, so the J call may be wrong. Germline CDR1 and CDR2: MDHEN and SYDVKM. The CDR3 runs to 14 residues.

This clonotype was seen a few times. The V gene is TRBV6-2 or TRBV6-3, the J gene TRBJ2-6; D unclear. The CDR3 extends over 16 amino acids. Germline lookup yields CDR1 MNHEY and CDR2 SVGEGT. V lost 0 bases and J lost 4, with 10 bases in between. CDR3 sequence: CASSYSSVAGANVLTF. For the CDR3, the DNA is TGTGCCAGCAGTTACTCTTCAGTGGCGGGGGCCAACGTCCTGACTTTC.

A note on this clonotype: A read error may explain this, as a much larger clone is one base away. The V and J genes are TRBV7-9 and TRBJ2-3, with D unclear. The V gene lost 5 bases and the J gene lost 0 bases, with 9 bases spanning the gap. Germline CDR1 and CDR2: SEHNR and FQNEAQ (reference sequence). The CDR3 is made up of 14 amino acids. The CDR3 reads CASSLQFSTDTQYF. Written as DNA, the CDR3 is TGTGCCAGCAGCCTCCAATTCAGCACAGATACGCAGTATTTT.

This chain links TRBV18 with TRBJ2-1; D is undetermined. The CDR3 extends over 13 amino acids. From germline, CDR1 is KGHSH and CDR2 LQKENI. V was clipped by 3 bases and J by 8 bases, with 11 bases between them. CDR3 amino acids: CASSPSKSHEQFF. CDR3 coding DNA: TGTGCCAGCTCACCGTCCAAATCTCATGAGCAGTTCTTC.

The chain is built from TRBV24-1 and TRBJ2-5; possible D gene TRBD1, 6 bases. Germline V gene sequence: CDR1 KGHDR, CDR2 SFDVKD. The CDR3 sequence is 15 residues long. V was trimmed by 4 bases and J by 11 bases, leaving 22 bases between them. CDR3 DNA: TGTGCCACCAGTGACGCAGGGGCTAAAAGCAATGAGCAGTACTTC. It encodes CATSDAGAKSNEQYF.

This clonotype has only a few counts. The CDR3 DNA follows: TGTGCCAGCAGTCCCGGTGGAAGCGGGACTCCCTACGAGCAGTACTTC. Translating gives CASSPGGSGTPYEQYF. The genes are TRBV12-3 or TRBV12-4 and TRBJ2-7; 7 bases fit TRBD2. The CDR3 has 16 amino acids. J gave up 2 bases and V 5 bases, and 12 bases lay outside the gene matches.

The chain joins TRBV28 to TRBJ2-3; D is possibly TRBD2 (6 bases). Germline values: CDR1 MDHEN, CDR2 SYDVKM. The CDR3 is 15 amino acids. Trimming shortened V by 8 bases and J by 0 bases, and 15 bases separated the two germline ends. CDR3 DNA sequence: TGTGCCAGCCCCCCGGAGGGAGGAAGCACAGATACGCAGTATTTT. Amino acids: CASPPEGGSTDTQYF.

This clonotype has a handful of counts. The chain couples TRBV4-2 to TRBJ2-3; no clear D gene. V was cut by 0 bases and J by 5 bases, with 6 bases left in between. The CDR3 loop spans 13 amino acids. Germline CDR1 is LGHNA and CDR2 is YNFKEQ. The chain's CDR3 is CASSQEDGDTQYF. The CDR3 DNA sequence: TGTGCCAGCAGCCAAGAGGACGGAGATACGCAGTATTTT.

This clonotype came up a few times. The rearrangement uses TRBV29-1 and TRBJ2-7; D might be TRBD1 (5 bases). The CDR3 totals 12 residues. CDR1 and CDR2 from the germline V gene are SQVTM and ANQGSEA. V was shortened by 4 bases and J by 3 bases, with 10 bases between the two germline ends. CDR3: CSVGDRVYEQYF. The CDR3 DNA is TGCAGCGTTGGTGACAGAGTCTACGAGCAGTACTTC.

The CDR3 bases are TGTGCCAGCAGTTACAGACAGGAAGAGACCCAGTACTTC. Residues: CASSYRQEETQYF. The genes are TRBV6-6 and TRBJ2-5, with a tentative D call TRBD1 (6 bases). This CDR3 spans 13 amino acids. Looked up from germline, CDR1 is MNHNY and CDR2 is SVGAGI (reference sequence). V was trimmed by 2 bases and J by 3 bases, leaving 7 bases between them.

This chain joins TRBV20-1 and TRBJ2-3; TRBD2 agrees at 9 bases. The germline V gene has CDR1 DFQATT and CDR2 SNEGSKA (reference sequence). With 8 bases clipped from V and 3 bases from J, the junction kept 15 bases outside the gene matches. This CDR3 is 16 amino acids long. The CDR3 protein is CSPSGRSSGGTDTQYF. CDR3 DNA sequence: TGCAGTCCCTCGGGGCGTAGTAGCGGGGGAACAGATACGCAGTATTTT.